The T cell receptor beta chain under discussion was sequenced for a study of blood T cell repertoires in COVID-19. Overall study context: The United States, Italy and Spain were the sources of the acute and convalescent COVID-19 samples.

Per the original data handling: Scientists estimated how many nucleated cells there were by amplifying reference gene primers. TCRdb keeps only in-frame clones here, not all; method: immunoSEQ multiplex PCR. V, J and clone size are those of that table, while D and trimming were read from the DNA. The sample records about 160,000 clones, under 85% being singletons. CDR3 length: 14 residues. Trimming removed 7 bases from V and 5 bases from J; junction bases left unmatched: 8. CDR1 SNHLY and CDR2 FYNNEI come from the germline V gene. This clonotype originated in a man aged 65-85 years who had recovered from COVID-19. This rearrangement joins TRBV2 to TRBJ2-5; 9 nucleotides match TRBD1. The sequenced sample was peripheral blood. The CDR3 loop reads CASTWDRAGETQYF. The CDR3 DNA reads as TGTGCCAGCACCTGGGACAGGGCGGGGGAGACCCAGTACTTC.